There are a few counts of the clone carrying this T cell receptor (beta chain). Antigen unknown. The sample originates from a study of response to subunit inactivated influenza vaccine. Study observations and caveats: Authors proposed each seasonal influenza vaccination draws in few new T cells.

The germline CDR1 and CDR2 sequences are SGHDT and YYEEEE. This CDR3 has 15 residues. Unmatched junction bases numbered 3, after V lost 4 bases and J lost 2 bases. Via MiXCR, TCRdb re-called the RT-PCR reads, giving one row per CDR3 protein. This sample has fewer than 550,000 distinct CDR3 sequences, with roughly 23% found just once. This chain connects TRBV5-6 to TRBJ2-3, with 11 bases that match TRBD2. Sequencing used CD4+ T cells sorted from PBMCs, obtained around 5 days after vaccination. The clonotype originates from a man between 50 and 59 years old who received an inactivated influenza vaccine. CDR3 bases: TGTGCCAGCAGCGTACTAGCGGGAGTCACAGATACGCAGTATTTT. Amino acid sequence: CASSVLAGVTDTQYF.